The 21 T cell receptor beta chains given below trace back to one sample, sequenced in a study of CD8 T cells in Susac syndrome. Reverse transcription of roughly 0.45 to 1 ug RNA was carried out with random hexamers. MiXCR was run by TCRdb on the immunoSEQ multiplex PCR reads, yielding one entry per CDR3 protein. Here the sample spans more than 150,000 distinct CDR3 sequences, over 85% being singletons. Material for sequencing was CD4+ T cells from PBMCs. These receptors were collected from a human donor in good health.

The rearrangement joins TRBV7-2 to TRBJ2-3; no reliable D call. Germline loops: CDR1 SGHTA, CDR2 FQGNSA. There are 15 residues in the CDR3. V lost 4 bases, J lost 0 bases, and 11 bases lay in between. The CDR3 DNA is TGTGCCAGCAGCTCAGTTAAACCTAGCACAGATACGCAGTATTTT. Residues: CASSSVKPSTDTQYF.

The chain couples TRBV30 to TRBJ1-2, with D maybe TRBD1 (6 bases). V was shortened by 0 bases and J by 7 bases, with 12 bases between the two germline ends. Germline-derived CDR1 and CDR2 are GTSNPN and SVGIG (reference sequence). The CDR3 extends over 13 amino acids. CDR3 sequence reads: CAWSVFVGAGYTF. The CDR3 coding sequence is TGTGCCTGGAGTGTATTTGTGGGGGCTGGCTACACCTTC.

The J gene is TRBJ2-1, the V gene TRBV24-1, with 9 bases fitting TRBD1. V was clipped by 4 bases and J by 3 bases; unmatched bases: 6. The V gene's germline CDR1 is KGHDR and CDR2 SFDVKD. The CDR3 totals 16 residues. The CDR3 reads CATSEKGQGFYNEQFF. CDR3 nucleotide sequence: TGTGCCACCAGTGAGAAGGGACAGGGATTCTACAATGAGCAGTTCTTC.

The J gene is TRBJ2-3, the V gene TRBV7-2, with D possibly TRBD1 on 5 matching bases. This CDR3 is 15 amino acids long. V was cut by 5 bases and J by 6 bases, with 18 bases left in between. CDR1 SGHTA and CDR2 FQGNSA come from the germline V gene. The CDR3, as DNA: TGTGCCAGCAGCCCAAAAGGCTCAGGGCCGGATACGCAGTATTTT. Encoded protein: CASSPKGSGPDTQYF.

The genes are TRBV5-1 and TRBJ1-3, with 7 positions matching TRBD1. In germline, CDR1 is SGHRS, CDR2 YFSETQ. J was trimmed by 2 bases and V by 0 bases; bases with no gene match: 5. The CDR3 runs to 16 residues. Here the CDR3 reads CASSLERQGAGNTIYF. The CDR3 DNA reads as TGCGCCAGCAGCTTGGAACGGCAGGGGGCTGGAAACACCATATATTTT.

The chain uses TRBV6-2 or TRBV6-3 and TRBJ1-3; D may be TRBD1 (6 bases). Germline CDR1 and CDR2: MNHEY and SVGEGT. The V end lost 7 bases, the J end lost 3 bases, and 16 bases lay between the germline ends. This CDR3 comprises 15 residues. As DNA, the CDR3 is TGTGCCAGCAAGATTTCATCAGGGGATGGAAACACCATATATTTT. Its protein is CASKISSGDGNTIYF.

The rearrangement uses TRBV7-8 and TRBJ1-2; TRBD1 is a possible D gene (6 bases). The CDR3 is made up of 14 amino acids. Germline assignment: CDR1 SGHVS and CDR2 FQNEAQ. Trimming removed 2 bases at V and 3 bases at J, with 10 bases between. This CDR3 is CASSLSNRDYGYTF. In nucleotides, the CDR3 is TGTGCCAGCAGCTTAAGTAACAGGGACTATGGCTACACCTTC.

This chain links TRBV7-2 with TRBJ2-3; D not certain. This CDR3 is 12 amino acids long. Trimming stripped 2 bases from V and 9 bases from J, with 9 bases between. The V gene's germline CDR1 is SGHTA and CDR2 FQGNSA. This chain's CDR3 is CASSLSQATQYF. DNA for the CDR3: TGTGCCAGCAGCTTATCGCAAGCCACGCAGTATTTT. The whole variable domain, remainder taken from reference TRBV7-2 and TRBJ2-3, is GAGVSQSPSNKVTEKGKDVELRCDPISGHTALYWYRQSLGQGLEFLIYFQGNSAPDKSGLPSDRFSAERTGGSVSTLTIQRTQQEDSAVYLCASSLSQATQYFGPGTRLTVL.

J is TRBJ2-2 and V is TRBV6-2 or TRBV6-3; D possibly corresponds to TRBD1 (6 bases). The CDR3 has 16 amino acids. The ends were cut back, 5 bases at V and 2 bases at J, with 15 bases in the middle. Germline V gene lookup returns CDR1 MNHEY and CDR2 SVGEGT. CDR3 residues: CASSNRQDLNTGELFF. CDR3 sequence (DNA): TGTGCCAGCAGTAACCGACAGGACCTTAACACCGGGGAGCTGTTTTTT.

The gene calls are TRBV5-1 and TRBJ2-5; no firm D call. V lost 3 bases, J lost 0 bases, and 9 bases lay in between. This CDR3 comprises 14 residues. Germline loops: CDR1 SGHRS, CDR2 YFSETQ. The DNA for the CDR3 is TGCGCCAGCAGCTCGCTCGGCAACCAAGAGACCCAGTACTTC. This sequence encodes CASSSLGNQETQYF. Drawing the rest from reference TRBV5-1 and TRBJ2-5, the complete variable domain is KAGVTQTPRYLIKTRGQQVTLSCSPISGHRSVSWYQQTPGQGLQFLFEYFSETQRNKGNFPGRFSGRQFSNSRSEMNVSTLELGDSALYLCASSSLGNQETQYFGPGTRLLVL.

The rearrangement uses TRBV5-1 and TRBJ2-3; D is perhaps TRBD1 (5 bases). The CDR3 is made up of 13 amino acids. V lost 4 bases to trimming and J lost 7 bases, with 13 bases between them. Germline assignment: CDR1 SGHRS and CDR2 YFSETQ. The CDR3 loop is CASSPPRQNTQYF. As DNA, the CDR3 is TGCGCCAGCAGCCCCCCCCGACAGAATACGCAGTATTTT.

The chain couples TRBV9 to TRBJ1-1, with D perhaps TRBD1 (5 bases). This CDR3 is built from 14 residues. The V end lost 4 bases, the J end lost 5 bases, and 15 bases lay between the germline ends. Germline assignment: CDR1 SGDLS and CDR2 YYNGEE. Written as DNA, the CDR3 is TGTGCCAGCAGCCCTCAGGGCGCAGGGACTGAAGCTTTCTTT. Its protein is CASSPQGAGTEAFF. The full variable domain, rest sourced from reference TRBV9 and TRBJ1-1, is DSGVTQTPKHLITATGQRVTLRCSPRSGDLSVYWYQQSLDQGLQFLIQYYNGEERAKGNILERFSAQQFPDLHSELNLSSLELGDSALYFCASSPQGAGTEAFFGQGTRLTVV.

The chain recombines TRBV29-1 with TRBJ2-6, with no clear D. CDR1 SQVTM and CDR2 ANQGSEA come from the germline V gene. The V and J ends lost 5 bases and 0 bases respectively, with 8 bases between them. CDR3 size: 14 residues. CDR3 region: CSVSGLSGANVLTF. Written as DNA, the CDR3 is TGCAGCGTTTCGGGTCTCTCTGGGGCCAACGTCCTGACTTTC.

The chain links TRBV7-9 to TRBJ1-2; D not certain. Germline V CDR1 and CDR2: SEHNR, FQNEAQ (reference sequence). This CDR3 has 12 residues. The V and J ends lost 3 bases and 6 bases respectively, with 8 bases between them. The CDR3 DNA follows: TGTGCCAGCAGCTTCCGCGGGGATGGCTACACCTTC. It yields the protein CASSFRGDGYTF. The variable domain in full, completed from reference TRBV7-9 and TRBJ1-2, reads DTGVSQNPRHKITKRGQNVTFRCDPISEHNRLYWYRQTLGQGPEFLTYFQNEAQLEKSRLLSDRFSAERPKGSFSTLEIQRTEQGDSAMYLCASSFRGDGYTFGSGTRLTVV.

This clonotype came up once. The chain joins TRBV29-1 to TRBJ2-2; D might be TRBD2 (7 bases). V lost 7 bases, J lost 5 bases, and 23 bases lay in between. The CDR3 is 16 residues long. Germline V gene lookup returns CDR1 SQVTM and CDR2 ANQGSEA. In nucleotides, the CDR3 is TGCAGCGGAGCGGTCAGGGGAGGGGGTTGGACCGGGGAGCTGTTTTTT. Protein: CSGAVRGGGWTGELFF.

The chain has TRBV4-3 and TRBJ1-2; no firm D call. This CDR3 has 14 amino acids. The germline V gene has CDR1 LGHNA and CDR2 YSLEER. V lost 1 base to trimming and J lost 3 bases, with 9 bases between them. In nucleotides, the CDR3 is TGCGCCAGCAGCCAAGTTGAACAGTACTATGGCTACACCTTC. This sequence encodes CASSQVEQYYGYTF.

The chain has TRBV12-2 and TRBJ1-3. TRBV12-2 is reported as a pseudogene. This CDR3 contains 17 residues. CDR3 residues: CASRLAPTRTSGNTIYF. CDR3 in DNA: TGTGCAAGTCGCTTAGCCCCGACAAGAACCTCTGGAAACACCATATATTTT.

The chain is built from TRBV7-2 and TRBJ2-5, with a weak D call TRBD2 (6 bases). Germline CDR1 and CDR2: SGHTA and FQGNSA. V was shortened by 5 bases and J by 2 bases, with 18 bases between the two germline ends. The CDR3 contains 16 residues. The CDR3 loop reads CASSRRWAGTQETQYF. CDR3 nucleotides: TGTGCCAGCAGCCGTCGATGGGCGGGGACTCAAGAGACCCAGTACTTC.

In nucleotides, the CDR3 is TGTGCCAGCAGCCACATTCCAGATACGCAGTATTTT. Encoded protein: CASSHIPDTQYF. The chain couples TRBV14 to TRBJ2-3; D not certain. CDR1 SGHDN and CDR2 FVKESK come from the germline V gene. Deletions cut 3 bases from V and 4 bases from J, with 5 bases between. The CDR3 extends over 12 amino acids.

The chain employs TRBV30 and TRBJ2-1, with 12 bases that match TRBD1. Germline V CDR1 and CDR2: GTSNPN, SVGIG (reference sequence). The trim removed 2 bases at V and 15 bases at J, leaving 17 bases unmatched. The CDR3 runs 16 residues. The CDR3 protein is CAWSPKPGQGAFLVFF. In DNA, the CDR3 is TGTGCCTGGAGTCCGAAACCGGGACAGGGGGCTTTCTTGGTGTTCTTC.

This rearrangement joins TRBV6-2 or TRBV6-3 to TRBJ2-7; D remains ambiguous. The germline V gene encodes CDR1 MNHEY and CDR2 SVGEGT. Trimming stripped 5 bases from V and 5 bases from J, with 10 bases between. The CDR3 is 12 amino acids. CDR3 DNA sequence: TGTGCCAGCAGTGATCCTGGGGACGAGCAGTACTTC. Translation gives CASSDPGDEQYF.